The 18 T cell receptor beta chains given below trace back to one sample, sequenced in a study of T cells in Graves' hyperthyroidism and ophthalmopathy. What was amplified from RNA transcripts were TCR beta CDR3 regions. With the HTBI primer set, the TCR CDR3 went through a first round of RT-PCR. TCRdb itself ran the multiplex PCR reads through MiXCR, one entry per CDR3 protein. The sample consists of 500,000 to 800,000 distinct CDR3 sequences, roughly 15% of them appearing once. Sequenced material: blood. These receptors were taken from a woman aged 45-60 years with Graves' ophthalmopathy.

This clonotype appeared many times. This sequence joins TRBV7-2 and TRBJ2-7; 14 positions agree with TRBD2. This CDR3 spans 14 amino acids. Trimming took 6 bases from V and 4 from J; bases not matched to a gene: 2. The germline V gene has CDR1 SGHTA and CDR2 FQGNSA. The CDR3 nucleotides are TGTGCCAGCAGTGGGACTAGCGGGAGATACGAGCAGTACTTC. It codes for CASSGTSGRYEQYF.

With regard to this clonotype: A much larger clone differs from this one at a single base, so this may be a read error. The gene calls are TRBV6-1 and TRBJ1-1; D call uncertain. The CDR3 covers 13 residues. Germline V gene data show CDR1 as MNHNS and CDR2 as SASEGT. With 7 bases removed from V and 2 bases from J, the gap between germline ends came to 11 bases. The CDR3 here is CASKETINTEAFF. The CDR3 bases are TGTGCCAGCAAGGAGACCATAAACACTGAAGCTTTCTTT.

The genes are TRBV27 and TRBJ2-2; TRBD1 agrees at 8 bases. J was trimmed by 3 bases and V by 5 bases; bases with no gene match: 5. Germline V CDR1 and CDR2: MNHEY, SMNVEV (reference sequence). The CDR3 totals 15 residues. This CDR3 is CASSPGGRDTGELFF. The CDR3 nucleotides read TGTGCCAGCAGTCCAGGGGGCCGGGACACCGGGGAGCTGTTTTTT.

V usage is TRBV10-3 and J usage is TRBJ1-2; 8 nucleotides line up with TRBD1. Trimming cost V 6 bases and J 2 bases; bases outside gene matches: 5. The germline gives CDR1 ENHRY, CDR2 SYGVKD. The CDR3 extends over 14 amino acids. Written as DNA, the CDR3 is TGTGCCATCAGGACAGGGGCGAAGAACTATGGCTACACCTTC. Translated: CAIRTGAKNYGYTF.

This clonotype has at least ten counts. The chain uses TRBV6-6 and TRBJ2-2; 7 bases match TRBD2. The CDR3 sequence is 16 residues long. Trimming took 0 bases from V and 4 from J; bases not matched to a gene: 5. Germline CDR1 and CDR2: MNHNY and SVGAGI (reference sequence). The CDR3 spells CASSYSSGAGTGELFF. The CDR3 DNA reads TGTGCCAGCAGTTACTCAAGCGGGGCGGGCACCGGGGAGCTGTTTTTT.

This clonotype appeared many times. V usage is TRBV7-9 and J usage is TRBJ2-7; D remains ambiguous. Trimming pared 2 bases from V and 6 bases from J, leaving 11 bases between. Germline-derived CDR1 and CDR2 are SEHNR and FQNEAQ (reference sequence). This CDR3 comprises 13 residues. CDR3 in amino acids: CASSLPSRREQYF. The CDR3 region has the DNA TGTGCCAGCAGCTTACCTTCGCGGCGCGAGCAGTACTTC.

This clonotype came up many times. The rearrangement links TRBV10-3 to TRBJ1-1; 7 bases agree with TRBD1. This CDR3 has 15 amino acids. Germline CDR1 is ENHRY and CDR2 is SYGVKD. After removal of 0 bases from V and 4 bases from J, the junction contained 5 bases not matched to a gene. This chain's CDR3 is CAISESAGGTTEAFF. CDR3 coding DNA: TGTGCCATCAGTGAGTCGGCAGGGGGGACCACTGAAGCTTTCTTT.

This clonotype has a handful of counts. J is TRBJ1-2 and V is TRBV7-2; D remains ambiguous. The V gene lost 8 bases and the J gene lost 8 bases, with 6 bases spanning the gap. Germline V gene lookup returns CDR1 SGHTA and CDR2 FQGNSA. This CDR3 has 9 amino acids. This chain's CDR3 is CASGGGYTF. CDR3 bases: TGTGCCAGCGGCGGGGGCTACACCTTC.

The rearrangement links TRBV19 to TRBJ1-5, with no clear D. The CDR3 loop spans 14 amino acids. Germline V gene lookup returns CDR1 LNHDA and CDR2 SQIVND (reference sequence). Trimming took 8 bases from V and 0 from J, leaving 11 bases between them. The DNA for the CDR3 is TGTGCCAGTTGTCCACTGTATAGCAATCAGCCCCAGCATTTT. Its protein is CASCPLYSNQPQHF.

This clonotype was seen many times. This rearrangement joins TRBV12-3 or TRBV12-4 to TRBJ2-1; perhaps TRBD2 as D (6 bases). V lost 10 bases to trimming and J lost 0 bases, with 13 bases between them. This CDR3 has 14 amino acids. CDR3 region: CAIRGEISYNEQFF. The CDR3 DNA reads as TGTGCCATCCGCGGGGAGATCTCCTACAATGAGCAGTTCTTC.

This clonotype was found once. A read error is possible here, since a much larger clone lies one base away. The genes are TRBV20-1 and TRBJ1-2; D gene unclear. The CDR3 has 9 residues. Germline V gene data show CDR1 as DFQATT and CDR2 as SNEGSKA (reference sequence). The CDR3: CSARGGYAF. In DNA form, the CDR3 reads TGCAGTGCTAGGGGTGGCTACGCCTTC.

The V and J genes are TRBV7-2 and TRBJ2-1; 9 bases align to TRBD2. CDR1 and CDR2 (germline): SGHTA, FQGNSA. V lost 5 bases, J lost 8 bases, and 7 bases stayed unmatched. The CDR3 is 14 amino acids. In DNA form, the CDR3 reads TGTGCCAGCAGCCCTAGCGGGAACGGGTATGAGCAGTTCTTC. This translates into CASSPSGNGYEQFF.

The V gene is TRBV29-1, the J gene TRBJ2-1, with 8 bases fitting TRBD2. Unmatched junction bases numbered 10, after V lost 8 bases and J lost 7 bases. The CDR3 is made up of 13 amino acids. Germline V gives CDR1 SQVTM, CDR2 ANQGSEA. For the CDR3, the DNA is TGCAGCTTCGAACCGGGACTAGGGAATGAGCAGTTCTTC. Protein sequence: CSFEPGLGNEQFF.

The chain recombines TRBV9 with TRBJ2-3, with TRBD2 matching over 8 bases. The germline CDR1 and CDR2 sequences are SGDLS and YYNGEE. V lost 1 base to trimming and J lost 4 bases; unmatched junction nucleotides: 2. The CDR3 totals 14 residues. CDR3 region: CASSVSGRADTQYF. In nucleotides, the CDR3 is TGTGCCAGCAGCGTATCCGGGAGGGCAGATACGCAGTATTTT.

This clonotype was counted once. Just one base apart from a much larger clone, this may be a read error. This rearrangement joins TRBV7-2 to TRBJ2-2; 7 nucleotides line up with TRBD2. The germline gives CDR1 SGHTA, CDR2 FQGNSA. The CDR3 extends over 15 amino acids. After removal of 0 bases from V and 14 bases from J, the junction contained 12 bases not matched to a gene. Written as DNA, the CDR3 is TGTGCCAGCAGCTTAGCCGGGGGGACTAACGGGAACCTGTTTTTT. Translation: CASSLAGGTNGNLFF.

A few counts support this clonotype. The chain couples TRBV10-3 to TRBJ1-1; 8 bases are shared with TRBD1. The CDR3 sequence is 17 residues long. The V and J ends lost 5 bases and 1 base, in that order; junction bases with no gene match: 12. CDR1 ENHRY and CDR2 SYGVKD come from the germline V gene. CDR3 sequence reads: CAISPLGNGQGNTEAFF. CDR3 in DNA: TGTGCCATCAGTCCTTTAGGAAACGGACAGGGGAACACTGAAGCTTTCTTT.

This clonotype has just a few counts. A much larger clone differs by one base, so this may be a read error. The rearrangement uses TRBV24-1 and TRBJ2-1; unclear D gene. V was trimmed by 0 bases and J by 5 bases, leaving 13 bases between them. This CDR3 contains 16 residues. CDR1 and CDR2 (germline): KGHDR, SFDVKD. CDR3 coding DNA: TGTGCCACCAGTGATTTGCGCAGGACGTCCCACAATGAGCAGTTCTTC. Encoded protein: CATSDLRRTSHNEQFF.

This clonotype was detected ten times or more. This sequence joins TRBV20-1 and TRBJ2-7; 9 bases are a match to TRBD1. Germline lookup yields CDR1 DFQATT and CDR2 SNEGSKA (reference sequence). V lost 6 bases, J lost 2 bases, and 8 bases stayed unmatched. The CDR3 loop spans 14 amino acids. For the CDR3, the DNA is TGCAGTGCGGGGACAGGGTGGGACCCCTACGAGCAGTACTTC. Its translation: CSAGTGWDPYEQYF.